The rows below give T cell receptor beta chains drawn from one sample of a study of blood T cell repertoires in COVID-19. The data were produced by immunoSEQ multiplex PCR, yet TCRdb's version contains in-frame clones alone and is incomplete. The table shows 170,000 or so clones, with approximately 87% occurring only once. Sequenced input: peripheral blood. Every receptor here comes from a woman in her 70s with COVID-19, enrolled during active disease. CDR3s include the opening cysteine and the closing phenylalanine or tryptophan. Fields, in order: CDR3 length, clone size, V gene, D gene, J gene, CDR3 DNA, CDR3 protein. The D gene is left open where the match is weak. Part of the rows lack a size; the others show once, few, many or a class for expanded clones.

>13|-|TRBV19|-|TRBJ1-1
TGTGCCAGTAGGCCCGGACTGGGCACTGAAGCTTTCTTT
CASRPGLGTEAFF
>16|-|TRBV5-6|TRBD2|TRBJ2-7
TGTGCCAGCAGCCGGAGAGGCGGGAGGCTCCCCTACGAGCAGTACTTC
CASSRRGGRLPYEQYF
>14|-|TRBV27|TRBD1|TRBJ1-1
TGTGCCAGCAGCCGATTGGACAGGGGCCCTGAAGCTTTCTTT
CASSRLDRGPEAFF
>14|-|TRBV6-5|TRBD1|TRBJ1-1
TGTGCCAGCACCCTGACAGGGGGCGGCACTGAAGCTTTCTTT
CASTLTGGGTEAFF
>15|-|TRBV27|-|TRBJ1-3
TGTGCCAGCGGTACGGACAGCTCCTCTGGAAACACCATATATTTT
CASGTDSSSGNTIYF
>17|-|TRBV27|TRBD2|TRBJ2-1
TGTGCCAGCAGTTTAATTTATTCTAGCGGGGGACGAGTTGAGCAGTTCTTC
CASSLIYSSGGRVEQFF
>14|-|TRBV6-6|TRBD1|TRBJ1-5
TGTGCCAGCAGACGCGGACAGGGGCCTCAGCCCCAGCATTTT
CASRRGQGPQPQHF
>15|-|TRBV30|-|TRBJ1-5
TGTGCCTGGAGCGGTTTGGGCAGGCTGAATCAGCCCCAGCATTTT
CAWSGLGRLNQPQHF
>13|-|TRBV27|-|TRBJ2-7
TGTGCCAGCAGACCTCTCAGCTCCTACGAGCAGTACTTC
CASRPLSSYEQYF
>16|-|TRBV4-3|-|TRBJ1-2
TGCGCCAGCAGCCAAGACAGGACAGAAGTCCTCTATGGCTACACCTTC
CASSQDRTEVLYGYTF
>15|-|TRBV4-1|-|TRBJ2-6
TGCGCCAGCAGCCTCACAGACTCTGGGGCCAACGTCCTGACTTTC
CASSLTDSGANVLTF
>17|-|TRBV6-6|TRBD2|TRBJ2-7
TGTGCCAGCGGTCGGACTAGCGGGAGGACCCTGTATTACGAGCAGTACTTC
CASGRTSGRTLYYEQYF
>13|-|TRBV12-3/TRBV12-4|-|TRBJ2-1
TGTGCCAGCAGTTTATATTCTGGGCTTGAGCAGTTCTTC
CASSLYSGLEQFF
>15|once|TRBV29-1|TRBD2|TRBJ2-3
TGCAGCGTTGAAGAGGATAGCGGGAGCACAGATACGCAGTATTTT
CSVEEDSGSTDTQYF
>15|-|TRBV19|-|TRBJ1-5
TGTGCCAGTAGTCCCCAGGGGTATAGCAATCAGCCCCAGCATTTT
CASSPQGYSNQPQHF
>12|-|TRBV7-9|-|TRBJ2-7
TGTGCCAGCAGCTTAGAGCCCGTCGAGCAGTACTTC
CASSLEPVEQYF
>16|-|TRBV7-6|TRBD1|TRBJ2-7
TGTGCCAGCAGCCCCACCCCACTAGGACAGGGCTACGAGCAGTACTTC
CASSPTPLGQGYEQYF
>15|-|TRBV3-1/TRBV3-2|-|TRBJ2-5
TGTGCCAGCAGCCAAGACGGCGGGTATAGGGAGACCCAGTACTTC
CASSQDGGYRETQYF
>15|-|TRBV28|-|TRBJ2-3
TGTGCCAGCAGCGTTGGAGGACTGAGCACAGATACGCAGTATTTT
CASSVGGLSTDTQYF
>15|-|TRBV5-1|TRBD1|TRBJ1-5
TGCGCCAGCAGCTTGTCGGGACAGGGGTATCAGCCCCAGCATTTT
CASSLSGQGYQPQHF
>14|once|TRBV28|TRBD2|TRBJ2-5
TGTGCCAGCAGTTCCGGGACTAGGCAGGAGACCCAGTACTTC
CASSSGTRQETQYF
>14|-|TRBV28|TRBD1|TRBJ1-2
TGTGCCAGCAGGTCCGGACAGGGCTCAGATGGCTACACCTTC
CASRSGQGSDGYTF
>16|-|TRBV6-4|TRBD1|TRBJ2-1
TGTGCCAGCAGTGAAGCCGGGACAGGGAATCCCTATGAGCAGTTCTTC
CASSEAGTGNPYEQFF
>15|-|TRBV5-1|TRBD2|TRBJ2-2
TGCGCCAGCAGCTTGACTAGCGGGAGTGTCGGGGAGCTGTTTTTT
CASSLTSGSVGELFF
>13|-|TRBV7-6|-|TRBJ1-2
TGTGCCAGCAGCTTAGTCGGGGGGCGCGGCTACACCTTC
CASSLVGGRGYTF